This is a list of T cell receptor beta chains from one sample in a study of blood T cell repertoires in COVID-19. Libraries were prepared by immunoSEQ multiplex PCR; TCRdb keeps only in-frame clonotypes and omits some of them. The sample has about 5,100 clones, around nine tenths seen once. Sequencing input: peripheral blood. These receptors were collected from an elderly woman with acute or convalescent COVID-19. Both conserved end residues are part of each CDR3. The order of the fields is V gene, CDR3 length, J gene, CDR3 protein.

v_gene: TRBV5-4
len: 15
j_gene: TRBJ2-5
CDR3aa: CASSPGQANQETQYF

v_gene: TRBV19
len: 14
j_gene: TRBJ2-7
CDR3aa: CASSKGAHSYEQYF

v_gene: TRBV10-3
len: 14
j_gene: TRBJ2-3
CDR3aa: CAISESRSTDTQYF

v_gene: TRBV11-2
len: 15
j_gene: TRBJ1-1
CDR3aa: CASSPGQGANTEAFF

v_gene: TRBV4-2
len: 15
j_gene: TRBJ1-1
CDR3aa: CASSPQGARDTEAFF

v_gene: TRBV6-5
len: 15
j_gene: TRBJ2-3
CDR3aa: CASLTTGLSVDTQYF

v_gene: TRBV20-1
len: 16
j_gene: TRBJ2-1
CDR3aa: CSASRAGTPAYNEQFF

v_gene: TRBV28
len: 14
j_gene: TRBJ2-3
CDR3aa: CASSLGLSTDTQYF

v_gene: TRBV5-1
len: 14
j_gene: TRBJ1-1
CDR3aa: CASSPYTGHTEAFF

v_gene: TRBV14
len: 15
j_gene: TRBJ2-3
CDR3aa: CASSQVPQGWDTQYF

v_gene: TRBV9
len: 14
j_gene: TRBJ2-3
CDR3aa: CASSDISGDNTQYF

v_gene: TRBV6-5
len: 15
j_gene: TRBJ1-5
CDR3aa: CASSYGGNSNQPQHF

v_gene: TRBV18
len: 13
j_gene: TRBJ1-1
CDR3aa: CASSQGQVTEAFF

v_gene: TRBV11-2
len: 16
j_gene: TRBJ2-5
CDR3aa: CASSLGGVLGQETQYF

v_gene: TRBV9
len: 21
j_gene: TRBJ2-5
CDR3aa: CASSSTRMIAGPPNTQETQYF

v_gene: TRBV6-2/TRBV6-3
len: 12
j_gene: TRBJ2-7
CDR3aa: CASSFTGYEQYF

v_gene: TRBV9
len: 13
j_gene: TRBJ1-6
CDR3aa: CASSVASDSPLHF

v_gene: TRBV7-6
len: 13
j_gene: TRBJ1-1
CDR3aa: CASSSRRDTEAFF

v_gene: TRBV5-6
len: 12
j_gene: TRBJ2-3
CDR3aa: CASTTGVDTQYF

v_gene: TRBV5-1
len: 16
j_gene: TRBJ2-3
CDR3aa: CASSHTGGISTDTQYF

v_gene: TRBV3-1/TRBV3-2
len: 15
j_gene: TRBJ2-1
CDR3aa: CASSQWTSGDNEQFF

v_gene: TRBV7-9
len: 15
j_gene: TRBJ2-1
CDR3aa: CASSWGTGAYNEQFF

v_gene: TRBV5-1
len: 17
j_gene: TRBJ1-5
CDR3aa: CASSPRQHLTHNQPQHF

v_gene: TRBV7-2
len: 14
j_gene: TRBJ2-5
CDR3aa: CASSLILRGETQYF

v_gene: TRBV5-1
len: 13
j_gene: TRBJ1-2
CDR3aa: CASSPGQSYGYTF

v_gene: TRBV20-1
len: 11
j_gene: TRBJ2-3
CDR3aa: CSAPRTDTQYF

v_gene: TRBV6-6
len: 14
j_gene: TRBJ1-1
CDR3aa: CASSYSTGVPEAFF

v_gene: TRBV10-3
len: 14
j_gene: TRBJ2-1
CDR3aa: CAISVQRGGNEQFF

v_gene: TRBV10-3
len: 12
j_gene: TRBJ2-5
CDR3aa: CATGTDQETQYF

v_gene: TRBV5-1
len: 14
j_gene: TRBJ1-2
CDR3aa: CASSLVQGASGYTF

v_gene: TRBV3-1/TRBV3-2
len: 14
j_gene: TRBJ2-5
CDR3aa: CASSPRWSQETQYF

v_gene: TRBV21-1
len: 15
j_gene: TRBJ2-7
CDR3aa: CASSWGGTGSYEQYF

v_gene: TRBV6-1
len: 13
j_gene: TRBJ1-5
CDR3aa: CASSEGRVQPQHF

v_gene: TRBV18
len: 15
j_gene: TRBJ2-1
CDR3aa: CASSLMDSSYNEQFF

v_gene: TRBV29-1
len: 13
j_gene: TRBJ2-7
CDR3aa: CSATQAGRYEQYF

v_gene: TRBV5-4
len: 14
j_gene: TRBJ2-3
CDR3aa: CASSSSGGTDTQYF

v_gene: TRBV6-4
len: 13
j_gene: TRBJ2-3
CDR3aa: CASGVGPTDTQYF

v_gene: TRBV7-2
len: 15
j_gene: TRBJ2-7
CDR3aa: CASSPFGDRFHEQYF

v_gene: TRBV18
len: 18
j_gene: TRBJ2-4
CDR3aa: CASSPYRTEGGAKNIQYF

v_gene: TRBV27
len: 16
j_gene: TRBJ2-1
CDR3aa: CASSLRPGQGYNEQFF

v_gene: TRBV5-5
len: 15
j_gene: TRBJ2-3
CDR3aa: CASSLGSTLTDTQYF